The 17 T cell receptor beta chains presented below share a single source sample, sequenced in a study of technical replicates of blood from a few donors (dated by TCRdb to 2015 to 2018). Libraries were built with the immunoSEQ multiplex PCR assay. Entries here come from immuneACCESS through TCRdb and include only in-frame sequences with V and J called. Some clones fail to appear in such tables; in the studies checked, an unresolved V gene covers under half of the shortfall, and the cause of the remainder is unknown. For this sample there are over 85,000 clones; over 85% appear just once. The biggest ten clones account for about 0.35% of the sample. Sequenced material: T cells isolated from PBMCs. These receptor sequences come from a human donor in good health.

J is TRBJ1-2 and V is TRBV6-6; D not certain. Germline loops: CDR1 MNHNY, CDR2 SVGAGI (reference sequence). CDR3 length: 13 amino acids. Trimming took 4 bases from V and 1 from J, leaving 7 bases between them. The DNA of the CDR3 is TGTGCCAGCAGTTTCGCAGATAACTATGGCTACACCTTC. This gives the protein CASSFADNYGYTF.

The chain is built from TRBV5-1 and TRBJ1-2; 9 bases agree with TRBD1. Looked up from germline, CDR1 is SGHRS and CDR2 is YFSETQ. The CDR3 has 14 residues. With 4 bases clipped from V and 6 bases from J, the junction kept 7 bases outside the gene matches. CDR3 nucleotide sequence: TGCGCCAGCAGCCCGGACAGGGGACCCCATGGCTACACCTTC. It specifies CASSPDRGPHGYTF. Drawing the rest from reference TRBV5-1 and TRBJ1-2, the complete variable domain is KAGVTQTPRYLIKTRGQQVTLSCSPISGHRSVSWYQQTPGQGLQFLFEYFSETQRNKGNFPGRFSGRQFSNSRSEMNVSTLELGDSALYLCASSPDRGPHGYTFGSGTRLTVV.

This clone showed up just once. The rearrangement uses TRBV30 and TRBJ2-7; 7 positions agree with TRBD2. The V and J ends lost 2 bases and 6 bases, in that order; junction bases with no gene match: 4. This CDR3 spans 12 amino acids. Germline V gene sequence: CDR1 GTSNPN, CDR2 SVGIG (reference sequence). The CDR3 protein is CAWSPGGGEQYF. The CDR3, as DNA: TGTGCCTGGAGTCCGGGCGGGGGCGAGCAGTACTTC.

The J gene is TRBJ2-2, the V gene TRBV7-2; a possible D gene is TRBD2 (7 bases). V lost 1 base, J lost 3 bases, and 12 bases lay in between. The germline V gene has CDR1 SGHTA and CDR2 FQGNSA. The CDR3 totals 16 residues. CDR3: CASSLVGGGDTGELFF. The CDR3 DNA reads TGTGCCAGCAGCTTAGTGGGAGGGGGGGACACCGGGGAGCTGTTTTTT.

V is TRBV19 and J is TRBJ1-2; 8 bases are shared with TRBD1. CDR1 is LNHDA, CDR2 SQIVND, per germline (reference sequence). The ends lost 5 bases at V and 3 bases at J; junction bases unmatched: 5. CDR3 size: 14 residues. CDR3 bases: TGTGCCAGTAGTGTACAGGGGGGCGACTATGGCTACACCTTC. This sequence encodes CASSVQGGDYGYTF. Together with reference TRBV19 and TRBJ1-2, the CDR3 gives the full variable domain: DGGITQSPKYLFRKEGQNVTLSCEQNLNHDAMYWYRQDPGQGLRLIYYSQIVNDFQKGDIAEGYSVSREKKESFPLTVTSAQKNPTAFYLCASSVQGGDYGYTFGSGTRLTVV.

The chain joins TRBV6-5 to TRBJ2-1; D possibly corresponds to TRBD1 (6 bases). The CDR3 spans 13 residues. CDR1 MNHEY and CDR2 SVGAGI come from the germline V gene. Trimming took 8 bases from V and 1 from J, leaving 9 bases between them. The CDR3 loop is CASEGGSYNEQFF. Here the CDR3 DNA reads TGTGCCAGCGAAGGGGGATCCTACAATGAGCAGTTCTTC.

The rearrangement joins TRBV28 to TRBJ2-4; 7 bases are a match to TRBD2. This CDR3 comprises 18 residues. CDR1 and CDR2 (germline): MDHEN, SYDVKM. After removal of 3 bases from V and 3 bases from J, the junction contained 14 bases not matched to a gene. DNA for the CDR3: TGTGCCAGCAGTTTGAGGGGCGCTGCCGGACTAGGCAAAAACATTCAGTACTTC. It encodes CASSLRGAAGLGKNIQYF.

The J gene is TRBJ2-3, the V gene TRBV27; 7 bases agree with TRBD2. The J segment lost 6 bases and the V segment lost 4 bases, leaving 10 bases of the junction unmatched. The CDR3 loop spans 15 amino acids. Germline V gives CDR1 MNHEY, CDR2 SMNVEV (reference sequence). This CDR3 is CASSSLADLSDTQYF. CDR3 bases: TGTGCCAGCAGTTCCCTAGCGGACCTATCCGATACGCAGTATTTT.

V is TRBV7-9 and J is TRBJ1-3, with no clear D. Germline V lookup: CDR1 SEHNR, CDR2 FQNEAQ (reference sequence). The CDR3 totals 15 residues. Trimming took off 5 bases at V and 0 bases at J, with 11 bases between the two ends. This CDR3 is CASSEERSSGNTIYF. CDR3 DNA sequence: TGTGCCAGCAGCGAAGAAAGGAGCTCTGGAAACACCATATATTTT.

This clone has only one observation. CDR3 coding DNA: TGTGCCAGCAGTTACAGACAGGAGACAGATACGCAGTATTTT. Protein product: CASSYRQETDTQYF. The chain links TRBV6-6 to TRBJ2-3, with D possibly being TRBD1 (6 bases). Between the trimmed V and J ends, which lost 2 bases and 3 bases, there was a span of 9 bases. The CDR3 sequence is 14 residues long. Looked up from germline, CDR1 is MNHNY and CDR2 is SVGAGI (reference sequence).

This clone has just a few counts. The chain carries TRBV6-5 and TRBJ1-1; D call uncertain. The CDR3 loop spans 15 amino acids. In germline, CDR1 is MNHEY, CDR2 SVGAGI. With 0 bases removed from V and 0 bases from J, the gap between germline ends came to 8 bases. The CDR3, as DNA: TGTGCCAGCAGTTACTCGTGGGCAATGAACACTGAAGCTTTCTTT. Translation: CASSYSWAMNTEAFF.

The V call is TRBV19, the J call TRBJ2-1; D gene uncertain. CDR3 length: 14 residues. CDR1 LNHDA and CDR2 SQIVND come from the germline V gene (reference sequence). V gave up 6 bases and J gave up 0 bases, with 9 bases separating them. DNA for the CDR3: TGTGCCAGTAGAAGCGCGGTCTCCTACAATGAGCAGTTCTTC. It is translated as CASRSAVSYNEQFF.

The chain uses TRBV7-9 and TRBJ1-3, with a possible D match to TRBD1 (5 bases). Trimming stripped 1 base from V and 2 bases from J, with 9 bases between. The CDR3 runs 15 residues. Germline V CDR1 and CDR2: SEHNR, FQNEAQ (reference sequence). For the CDR3, the DNA is TGTGCCAGCAGCTTAGTGGGGGGTGCTGGAAACACCATATATTTT. As protein: CASSLVGGAGNTIYF. The complete variable domain, with remaining parts taken from reference TRBV7-9 and TRBJ1-3, reads DTGVSQNPRHKITKRGQNVTFRCDPISEHNRLYWYRQTLGQGPEFLTYFQNEAQLEKSRLLSDRFSAERPKGSFSTLEIQRTEQGDSAMYLCASSLVGGAGNTIYFGEGSWLTVV.

This sequence joins TRBV10-1 and TRBJ2-1; 8 bases are shared with TRBD2. With V trimmed by 4 bases and J by 0 bases, 5 bases remained unmatched. The CDR3 length is 16 residues. CDR1 WNHNN and CDR2 SYGVQD come from the germline V gene (reference sequence). CDR3 sequence: CASSGPGLGSYNEQFF. The DNA of the CDR3 is TGCGCCAGCAGTGGGCCGGGACTAGGCTCCTACAATGAGCAGTTCTTC.

To note about this clone: Other DNA sequences within the sample encode an identical CDR3. The chain has TRBV29-1 and TRBJ1-1; weak D call: TRBD1 (6 bases). The CDR3 loop spans 12 amino acids. Germline V CDR1 and CDR2: SQVTM, ANQGSEA. The ends were cut back, 6 bases at V and 1 base at J, with 9 bases in the middle. The CDR3 DNA follows: TGCAGCGTGAAACAGGGGAACACTGAAGCTTTCTTT. Its protein is CSVKQGNTEAFF. The full variable domain, its missing parts supplied by reference TRBV29-1 and TRBJ1-1, is SAVISQKPSRDICQRGTSLTIQCQVDSQVTMMFWYRQQPGQSLTLIATANQGSEATYESGFVIDKFPISRPNLTFSTLTVSNMSPEDSSIYLCSVKQGNTEAFFGQGTRLTVV.

This clone was found a few times. V and J are TRBV9 and TRBJ1-1; 8 bases align to TRBD1. Germline-derived CDR1 and CDR2 are SGDLS and YYNGEE. The CDR3 is 17 amino acids. V was pared by 0 bases and J by 1 base, with 8 bases of the junction left unmatched. This chain's CDR3 is CASSVGLFQGANTEAFF. As DNA, the CDR3 is TGTGCCAGCAGCGTAGGCCTTTTCCAGGGGGCGAACACTGAAGCTTTCTTT.

This clone was seen once. CDR3 sequence reads: CASSFADTPKNTQYF. Here the CDR3 DNA reads TGTGCCAGCAGTTTTGCCGACACTCCAAAAAATACGCAGTATTTT. The chain carries TRBV28 and TRBJ2-3; D is ambiguous. V lost 3 bases to trimming and J lost 7 bases, with 17 bases between them. The length of the CDR3 is 15 residues. The germline CDR1 and CDR2 sequences are MDHEN and SYDVKM.